There are a few counts of the clone carrying this T cell receptor beta chain. This specimen belongs to a study of T cells in Graves' hyperthyroidism and ophthalmopathy. Study at large: Peripheral blood was secured at the point of initial diagnosis, before any treatment.

The investigators amplified TCR beta CDR3 regions from RNA transcripts. The HTBI primer set served for first-round RT-PCR of the TCR CDR3. TCRdb re-derived calls from the multiplex PCR reads in MiXCR, one entry per CDR3 protein. This table holds around 250,000 distinct CDR3 sequences, about 14% found once. This CDR3 is 14 amino acids long. Between the trimmed V and J ends, which lost 3 bases and 4 bases, there was a span of 11 bases. In germline, CDR1 is SGDLS, CDR2 YYNGEE. Hyperthyroidism was newly diagnosed in patients aged 18 to 65 (duration under 2 months). It was uncontrolled infection, other autoimmune disease, pregnancy or lactation that excluded patients. Fresh peripheral blood, about 9.6 ml, yielded the PBMCs.

Sequenced input: blood. V usage is TRBV9 and J usage is TRBJ2-1; weak D call: TRBD1 (5 bases). The origin of this receptor is a woman aged 35 to 49 with Graves' hyperthyroidism that later progressed to Graves' ophthalmopathy. Here the CDR3 DNA reads TGTGCCAGCAGCGGGCAGGGCGCGTACAATGAGCAGTTCTTC. Amino acid sequence: CASSGQGAYNEQFF.